This T cell receptor (beta chain) was captured in a study of T cell changes during pregnancy in multiple sclerosis. Libraries were prepared by immunoSEQ multiplex PCR; TCRdb keeps only in-frame clonotypes and omits some of them. The data contain more than 75,000 clones, about 95% of them seen just once; the ten biggest clones take up roughly 2.5%. Trimming shortened V by 6 bases and J by 5 bases, and 16 bases separated the two germline ends. The CDR3 has 14 residues. Germline CDR1 is SQVTM and CDR2 is ANQGSEA. The sequencing used peripheral blood, collected in the third trimester of pregnancy. The source is a female donor with multiple sclerosis, enrolled in a pregnancy study. The chain couples TRBV29-1 to TRBJ2-2, with D perhaps TRBD2 (5 bases). As DNA, the CDR3 is TGCAGCGTCGGTACGGGGTCAGCTACCGGGGAGCTGTTTTTT. As protein: CSVGTGSATGELFF.